Below, 28 T cell receptor beta chains from the same sample are listed, as sequenced in a study of blood T cells in healthy people across ages. With a J-beta primer mix and a sample-barcoded 5' primer, a second PCR ran about 7 to 11 cycles. One entry per CDR3 protein, called by TCRdb with MiXCR from the 5' RACE reads. The sample consists of approximately 850,000 distinct CDR3 sequences, 58% of them appearing once. The material sequenced was blood. The receptors come from a man aged 25-40 years in good health.

A single count supports this clonotype. The chain joins TRBV28 to TRBJ2-1, with D perhaps matching TRBD1 or TRBD2 (9 bases each). The DNA end is more similar to TRBJ2-7, so the J call may be wrong. The germline gives CDR1 MDHEN, CDR2 SYDVKM. This CDR3 has 20 residues. CDR3 coding DNA: TGTGCCAGCAGTTTTTGGGGGACAGGGACGAGCGGGAGGAGGGACAATGAGCAGTACTTC. It is translated as CASSFWGTGTSGRRDNEQYF.

For the CDR3, the DNA is TGCAGTGCTGGACAGGAGTACTACGAGCAGTACTTC. This translates into CSAGQEYYEQYF. The chain joins TRBV20-1 to TRBJ2-4; 7 bases are a match to TRBD1. The J call may be wrong; the DNA end is better matched by TRBJ2-7. CDR1 DFQATT and CDR2 SNEGSKA come from the germline V gene (reference sequence). The CDR3 covers 12 residues.

The CDR3 reads CASSLGQFMNTEAFF. The CDR3 DNA is TGTGCCAGCAGTTTAGGACAGTTCATGAACACTGAAGCTTTCTTT. The chain joins TRBV12-3 or TRBV12-4 to TRBJ1-1; the D gene is possibly TRBD1 (5 bases). The CDR3 is 15 residues long. The V end was cut by 1 base, the J end by 0 bases, with 9 bases between.

The V call is TRBV12-3 or TRBV12-4, the J call TRBJ2-3; 9 bases are a match to TRBD2. The CDR3 has 14 residues. Trimming took 5 bases from V and 6 from J; bases not matched to a gene: 6. In DNA form, the CDR3 reads TGTGCCAGCAGTCCCGGGACTAGCTTTGATACGCAGTATTTT. Translation gives CASSPGTSFDTQYF.

This chain uses TRBV21-1 with TRBJ2-7. TRBV21-1 is described as a pseudogene. The CDR3 is 15 amino acids. CDR3 residues: CASTTKVQQLYEQYF. Here the CDR3 DNA reads TGTGCCAGCACCACAAAGGTACAACAGCTCTACGAGCAGTACTTC.

This clonotype was seen many times. This sequence joins TRBV7-7 and TRBJ2-5, with 7 bases identical to TRBD1. The CDR3 contains 13 residues. Germline CDR1 SSHAT, CDR2 FNYEAQ (reference sequence). V lost 5 bases, J lost 5 bases, and 5 bases stayed unmatched. CDR3 coding DNA: TGTGCCAGCAGCCTGACAGGGTCGGAGACCCAGTACTTC. It codes for CASSLTGSETQYF. Full variable domain (missing parts from reference TRBV7-7 and TRBJ2-5): GAGVSQSPRYKVTKRGQDVTLRCDPISSHATLYWYQQALGQGPEFLTYFNYEAQPDKSGLPSDRFSAERPEGSISTLTIQRTEQRDSAMYRCASSLTGSETQYFGPGTRLLVL.

V gene TRBV20-1 combines with J gene TRBJ1-2; no reliable D call. The germline CDR1 and CDR2 sequences are DFQATT and SNEGSKA (reference sequence). V was shortened by 1 base and J by 7 bases, with 13 bases between the two germline ends. The CDR3 is 13 amino acids. CDR3 in amino acids: CSARAGALSGYTF. The CDR3 DNA follows: TGCAGTGCTAGAGCCGGTGCCTTAAGTGGCTACACCTTC.

V usage is TRBV28 and J usage is TRBJ1-2; 8 nucleotides line up with TRBD1. CDR3 length: 12 amino acids. In germline, CDR1 is MDHEN, CDR2 SYDVKM. The junction had 7 bases not matched to a gene; V was cut back by 8 bases and J by 8 bases. CDR3 bases: TGTGCCAGCCTGAGACAGGGGAGGGGCTACACCTTC. Protein product: CASLRQGRGYTF.

The CDR3 reads CASSFGTGSNNEQFF. CDR3 DNA sequence: TGCGCCAGCAGCTTCGGGACAGGGAGCAACAATGAGCAGTTCTTC. The chain is built from TRBV5-1 and TRBJ2-1; 9 bases agree with TRBD1. Germline V gene sequence: CDR1 SGHRS, CDR2 YFSETQ. The CDR3 sequence is 15 residues long. V shed 2 bases, J shed 5 bases, and the junction held 5 bases outside the gene matches.

The chain recombines TRBV15 with TRBJ2-1; 7 bases agree with TRBD1. There are 15 residues in the CDR3. J gave up 9 bases and V 5 bases, and 13 bases lay outside the gene matches. The germline CDR1 and CDR2 sequences are LNHNV and YYDKDF (reference sequence). The DNA of the CDR3 is TGTGCCACCAGCTCCAGGGGGTGGGAGAAGGGTGAGCAGTTCTTC. This encodes CATSSRGWEKGEQFF.

This clonotype turned up a few times. The genes are TRBV20-1 and TRBJ2-5; the D is unclear. The CDR3 has 13 amino acids. The germline gives CDR1 DFQATT, CDR2 SNEGSKA (reference sequence). The V gene lost 6 bases and the J gene lost 0 bases, with 11 bases spanning the gap. The CDR3 region is CSAPHNYQETQYF. The CDR3 DNA reads as TGCAGTGCCCCGCACAACTACCAAGAGACCCAGTACTTC.

This chain joins TRBV25-1 and TRBJ2-7; tentatively, D is TRBD1 (5 bases). The CDR3 has 16 residues. Germline CDR1 and CDR2: MGHDK and SYGVNS. Between the trimmed V and J ends, which lost 1 base and 2 bases, there was a span of 15 bases. The CDR3 region has the DNA TGTGCCAGCAGTGAATCGGCAGGGTCTATGGCCTACGAGCAGTACTTC. The encoded protein is CASSESAGSMAYEQYF.

This clonotype came up many times. J is TRBJ2-4 and V is TRBV6-5; TRBD2 matches 8 bases. This CDR3 has 12 residues. Germline V CDR1 and CDR2: MNHEY, SVGAGI. V lost 6 bases and J lost 6; bases outside the gene matches: 1. The CDR3 DNA is TGTGCCAGCAGAACTAGCGGAAACATTCAGTACTTC. Protein sequence: CASRTSGNIQYF.

The J gene is TRBJ2-3, the V gene TRBV4-2, with TRBD1 matching over 7 bases. This CDR3 region has 17 residues. Germline V gene sequence: CDR1 LGHNA, CDR2 YNFKEQ. After removal of 0 bases from V and 2 bases from J, the junction contained 8 bases not matched to a gene. The CDR3 protein is CASSQESAGGYTDTQYF. The CDR3 coding sequence is TGTGCCAGCAGCCAAGAATCCGCAGGGGGATACACAGATACGCAGTATTTT.

The chain carries TRBV20-1 and TRBJ2-5; 8 bases match TRBD1. The CDR3 is 15 amino acids. Germline trimming cut 1 base from V and 5 bases from J; bases unmatched to any gene: 9. Germline lookup yields CDR1 DFQATT and CDR2 SNEGSKA (reference sequence). CDR3 residues: CSARGGTGGAETQYF. Written as DNA, the CDR3 is TGCAGTGCTAGAGGGGGCACAGGGGGAGCGGAGACCCAGTACTTC.

The J gene is TRBJ1-2, the V gene TRBV5-5; D possibly corresponds to TRBD1 (6 bases). Germline assignment: CDR1 SGHKS and CDR2 YYEKEE (reference sequence). The CDR3 loop spans 16 amino acids. The V and J ends lost 6 bases and 3 bases respectively, with 21 bases between them. The CDR3 spells CASTASPGQSHYGYTF. For the CDR3, the DNA is TGTGCCAGCACCGCTAGTCCCGGACAGTCTCACTATGGCTACACCTTC.

The table lists this clonotype with many counts. V is TRBV5-5 and J is TRBJ2-1; D not resolved. Trimming took off 5 bases at V and 7 bases at J, with 7 bases between the two ends. CDR3 length equals 11 residues. The V gene's germline CDR1 is SGHKS and CDR2 YYEKEE (reference sequence). This CDR3 is CASSLINEQFF. The CDR3 DNA follows: TGTGCCAGCAGTTTGATAAATGAGCAGTTCTTC.

V and J are TRBV6-5 and TRBJ1-1; 8 nucleotides match TRBD1. Germline CDR1 and CDR2: MNHEY and SVGAGI. This CDR3 has 15 amino acids. Trimming at V came to 0 bases and at J to 3 bases, leaving 3 bases not matched to a gene. CDR3 sequence (DNA): TGTGCCAGCAGTTACTCCCTGACAGGGGACACTGAAGCTTTCTTT. It is translated as CASSYSLTGDTEAFF.

The genes are TRBV21-1 and TRBJ1-1; the D call in the table, TRBD1, was not verified against the DNA. TRBV21-1 is termed a pseudogene. The CDR3 is 18 amino acids. The CDR3 protein is CASSSRDDSGTMNTEAFF. In DNA, the CDR3 is TGTGCCAGCAGCAGTAGGGACGATTCAGGCACAATGAACACTGAAGCTTTCTTT.

V usage is TRBV28 and J usage is TRBJ2-7; TRBD1 aligns across 9 bases. The better agreement between TRBJ2-5 and the DNA end casts doubt on the J call. The CDR3 runs 13 residues. The germline V gene has CDR1 MDHEN and CDR2 SYDVKM. The CDR3 region is CASELQGAKTQYF. The CDR3 DNA follows: TGTGCCAGCGAGTTACAGGGGGCGAAGACCCAGTACTTC.

Worth noting for this clonotype: A much larger clone sits a single nucleotide away, making a read error possible. This chain connects TRBV5-5 to TRBJ1-4; no definite D call. Germline CDR1 is SGHKS and CDR2 is YYEKEE (reference sequence). This CDR3 spans 13 amino acids. The CDR3 DNA follows: TGTGCCAGCAGCTTGGAAGGTTACGAAAGACTGTTTTTT. Translating gives CASSLEGYERLFF.

This chain links TRBV2 with TRBJ1-4; no clear D. The CDR3 length is 11 residues. Trimming left V 7 bases short and J 2 bases short, with 2 bases between. CDR1 is SNHLY, CDR2 FYNNEI, per germline. CDR3 loop: CASTTNEKLFF. Written as DNA, the CDR3 is TGTGCCAGCACGACTAATGAAAAACTGTTTTTT.

This chain uses TRBV7-9 with TRBJ2-1, with D perhaps being TRBD1 or TRBD2 (6 bases each). V lost 5 bases to trimming and J lost 8 bases, with 13 bases between them. CDR1 and CDR2 from the germline V gene are SEHNR and FQNEAQ (reference sequence). The CDR3 is 13 residues long. Here the CDR3 DNA reads TGTGCCAGCAGCCTCGACGGGGGCGATGAGCAGTTCTTC. This encodes CASSLDGGDEQFF.

This chain connects TRBV20-1 to TRBJ1-5; possibly TRBD1 for D (5 bases). The V end lost 1 base, the J end lost 1 base, and 14 bases lay between the germline ends. The CDR3 is 16 amino acids. Germline CDR1 and CDR2: DFQATT and SNEGSKA (reference sequence). CDR3 nucleotide sequence: TGCAGTGCTAGAGCCGGGGGGGGAGTCAGCAATCAGCCCCAGCATTTT. Protein sequence: CSARAGGGVSNQPQHF.

This clonotype was recorded a few times. This chain uses TRBV6-1 with TRBJ1-1; TRBD1 matches 7 bases. This CDR3 comprises 13 residues. V was clipped by 7 bases and J by 1 base; unmatched bases: 3. Germline CDR1 MNHNS, CDR2 SASEGT. CDR3 DNA: TGTGCCAGCAATCGACAGGGGAACACTGAAGCTTTCTTT. It translates to CASNRQGNTEAFF.

This clonotype was detected a few times. The gene calls are TRBV5-6 and TRBJ1-2; 7 nucleotides align to TRBD1. The CDR3 has 14 amino acids. Unmatched junction bases numbered 11, after V lost 4 bases and J lost 8 bases. Germline V lookup: CDR1 SGHDT, CDR2 YYEEEE. The CDR3: CASSERGTAPGYTF. The CDR3 DNA follows: TGTGCCAGCAGCGAGAGAGGGACAGCGCCAGGCTACACCTTC. The full variable domain, its missing parts supplied by reference TRBV5-6 and TRBJ1-2, is DAGVTQSPTHLIKTRGQQVTLRCSPKSGHDTVSWYQQALGQGPQFIFQYYEEEERQRGNFPDRFSGHQFPNYSSELNVNALLLGDSALYLCASSERGTAPGYTFGSGTRLTVV.

V is TRBV12-3 or TRBV12-4 and J is TRBJ1-2, with 10 positions matching TRBD1. This CDR3 is built from 15 residues. The trim removed 5 bases at V and 7 bases at J, leaving 10 bases unmatched. The CDR3 coding sequence is TGTGCCAGCAGTCCCCCAGGACAGGGGGTTGGTGGCTACACCTTC. This sequence encodes CASSPPGQGVGGYTF.

This clonotype was detected a few times. V and J are TRBV7-9 and TRBJ1-5, with 7 bases lining up with TRBD1. CDR3 length: 16 residues. Germline V gene data show CDR1 as SEHNR and CDR2 as FQNEAQ (reference sequence). The V gene end was trimmed by 1 base and the J gene end by 2 bases; junction bases not matched to a gene: 5. CDR3 amino acids: CASSLDTGVGNQPQHF. The CDR3 DNA is TGTGCCAGCAGCTTAGACACAGGGGTGGGCAATCAGCCCCAGCATTTT.